This entry describes one TCR beta chain. The data belong to a study of blood T cell repertoires in COVID-19. Data came from immunoSEQ multiplex PCR; TCRdb stores just in-frame clones and leaves some out. This sample has roughly 59,000 clones, with roughly 80% found just once. Source material: peripheral blood. The TCR originated in a man at least 80 years old with acute or convalescent COVID-19.

The CDR3 bases are TGTGCCAGCAGTCCTCATTCGGTAGTCACTGAAGCTTTCTTT. Its translation is CASSPHSVVTEAFF. J is TRBJ1-1 and V is TRBV28; D remains ambiguous. The V and J ends lost 5 bases and 4 bases respectively, with 14 bases between them. Germline V gene sequence: CDR1 MDHEN, CDR2 SYDVKM. This CDR3 contains 14 residues.